This T cell receptor beta chain derives from a study of early T cells in non-severe SARS-CoV-2 infection. Study background: Unpaired chains resulted from sequencing bulk RNA of unsorted whole blood. Study conclusions and caveats: Anti-spike CD8 responses were favored in VDJdb matching, and private and CD4 specificities were missed.

Germline-derived CDR1 and CDR2 are SGHAT and FQNNGV. CDR3 length: 13 residues. The V segment lost 5 bases and the J segment 4 bases; nucleotides outside the gene matches: 3. In regard to this clonotype: The antigen remains unidentified.

Unique molecular identifiers (one per individual cDNA molecule) were attached. TCRdb passed the 5' RACE reads through MiXCR, listing each CDR3 protein once. Among 75,000 to 95,000 distinct CDR3 sequences listed, roughly 15% were seen once. This TCR derives from an adult who was a healthcare worker with PCR-confirmed SARS-CoV-2 infection or an uninfected control (not recorded which). The source was whole blood, collected at baseline. The rearrangement uses TRBV11-2 and TRBJ1-1, with 8 bases matching TRBD1. CDR3 amino acids: CASSPGQGTEAFF. CDR3 nucleotide sequence: TGTGCCAGCAGCCCAGGACAGGGCACTGAAGCTTTCTTT. The full variable domain, completed using reference TRBV11-2 and TRBJ1-1, is EAGVAQSPRYKIIEKRQSVAFWCNPISGHATLYWYQQILGQGPKLLIQFQNNGVVDDSQLPKDRFSAERLKGVDSTLKIQPAKLEDSAVYLCASSPGQGTEAFFGQGTRLTVV.